This TCR beta chain was documented in a study of naive and memory T cell subsets. A UMI-containing oligonucleotide was joined by 3' ligation to the TCR cDNA template. Adult healthy volunteers gave 2.5 ml peripheral blood for whole-blood RNA. Four PCR rounds used nested alpha and beta constant region primers plus the SP2 primer. TCRdb itself ran the 5' RACE reads through MiXCR, one entry per CDR3 protein. The sample holds 55,000 to 70,000 distinct CDR3 sequences, 7% to 8.5% seen once. This clonotype was picked up many times. Germline CDR1 and CDR2: SEHNR and FQNEAQ (reference sequence). V was shortened by 3 bases and J by 9 bases, with 12 bases between the two germline ends. The length of the CDR3 is 14 residues.

This TCR came from a male donor in good health. The chain recombines TRBV7-9 with TRBJ1-6; weak D call: TRBD1 (5 bases). CDR3 loop: CASSLGLPGSPLHF. The CDR3 coding sequence is TGTGCCAGCAGCTTGGGACTCCCTGGTTCACCCCTCCACTTT.